Below are 27 T cell receptor beta chains sequenced from a single sample in a study of T cell responses to AZD1222 COVID-19 vaccine. Clones were read by immunoSEQ multiplex PCR, and TCRdb kept only the in-frame ones, dropping some. The repertoire holds 120,000 or so clones, with approximately 90% as singletons. The sample in question was peripheral blood, obtained 28 days after the second dose of the MenACWY control vaccine. The source of these receptors is an adult who received the MenACWY meningococcal vaccine as a control.

The V gene is TRBV18, the J gene TRBJ1-2; weak D call: TRBD1 (6 bases). Germline CDR1 KGHSH, CDR2 LQKENI. V dropped 2 bases and J dropped 8 bases, with 18 bases sitting between them. The CDR3 consists of 15 residues. The CDR3 here is CASSPEIDGGVGYTF. Written as DNA, the CDR3 is TGTGCCAGCTCACCAGAAATCGATGGGGGCGTCGGCTACACCTTC.

V is TRBV6-2 or TRBV6-3 and J is TRBJ2-3; 8 bases align to TRBD2. The CDR3 consists of 16 residues. V dropped 5 bases and J dropped 4; count of bases not matched to a gene: 11. Germline values: CDR1 MNHEY, CDR2 SVGEGT. DNA for the CDR3: TGTGCCAGCAGTAACTTGGGACTAGTCCATTCAGATACGCAGTATTTT. Translation: CASSNLGLVHSDTQYF.

CDR3 residues: CASSIYDSGANVLTF. The CDR3 DNA sequence: TGTGCCAGTAGTATTTATGACTCTGGGGCCAACGTCCTGACTTTC. This rearrangement joins TRBV19 to TRBJ2-6; no reliable D call. Germline-derived CDR1 and CDR2 are LNHDA and SQIVND (reference sequence). V was cut by 3 bases and J by 0 bases, with 6 bases left in between. CDR3 length equals 15 residues.

J is TRBJ1-3 and V is TRBV5-5; D unclear. The CDR3 loop spans 15 amino acids. Germline CDR1 and CDR2: SGHKS and YYEKEE (reference sequence). V dropped 3 bases and J dropped 10 bases, with 20 bases sitting between them. This CDR3 reads CASSSHLSSQLTIYF. Here the CDR3 DNA reads TGTGCCAGCAGCTCCCACCTGAGTTCTCAGCTAACCATATATTTT.

The chain recombines TRBV10-2 with TRBJ1-3; D remains ambiguous. Trimming stripped 7 bases from V and 2 bases from J, with 3 bases between. This CDR3 contains 11 residues. Germline lookup yields CDR1 WSHSY and CDR2 SAAADI. The CDR3 loop is CASIAGNTIYF. DNA of the CDR3: TGCGCCAGCATAGCTGGAAACACCATATATTTT.

The rearrangement links TRBV27 to TRBJ2-5, with 11 bases matching TRBD1. The CDR3 runs 14 residues. Germline V gene sequence: CDR1 MNHEY, CDR2 SMNVEV (reference sequence). V shed 5 bases and J 4 bases; nucleotides not matched to a gene: 3. The CDR3 DNA follows: TGTGCCAGCAGTCCCGGGACAGGGGGAGAGACCCAGTACTTC. Amino acids: CASSPGTGGETQYF.

V and J are TRBV11-1 and TRBJ2-5; 12 positions agree with TRBD1. The V gene end was trimmed by 4 bases and the J gene end by 2 bases; junction bases not matched to a gene: 5. This CDR3 is 16 amino acids long. Germline CDR1 is SGHAT and CDR2 is FQDESV (reference sequence). The CDR3 spells CASSWAGQGAQETQYF. The CDR3 DNA sequence: TGTGCCAGCAGCTGGGCGGGACAGGGGGCTCAAGAGACCCAGTACTTC.

J is TRBJ2-7 and V is TRBV5-6, with D unclear. Germline V lookup: CDR1 SGHDT, CDR2 YYEEEE. V shed 4 bases and J shed 1 base, with 12 bases lying between them. CDR3 length: 14 amino acids. CDR3 amino acids: CASSELGFSYEQYF. As DNA, the CDR3 is TGTGCCAGCAGCGAGCTAGGGTTTTCCTACGAGCAGTACTTC.

The CDR3 DNA reads as TGTGCCAGCAGCTTGAAGGGACAGGGGGTCTCGAACACCGGGGAGCTGTTTTTT. This codes for CASSLKGQGVSNTGELFF. The chain combines TRBV5-6 with TRBJ2-2; TRBD1 matches at 11 bases. CDR1 and CDR2 (germline): SGHDT, YYEEEE. The V and J ends lost 1 base and 0 bases, in that order; junction bases with no gene match: 5. The CDR3 covers 18 residues.

The V call is TRBV18, the J call TRBJ2-3, with 9 positions matching TRBD1. The V and J ends lost 3 bases and 4 bases, in that order; junction bases with no gene match: 11. Germline V gene data show CDR1 as KGHSH and CDR2 as LQKENI. This CDR3 is 17 amino acids long. The CDR3 coding sequence is TGTGCCAGCTCACCGCGCAGGGACAGGGTGTTGGCAGATACGCAGTATTTT. Amino acid sequence: CASSPRRDRVLADTQYF.

The genes are TRBV6-2 or TRBV6-3 and TRBJ1-5; TRBD1 agrees at 7 bases. The CDR3 is made up of 17 amino acids. V was clipped by 2 bases and J by 0 bases; unmatched bases: 7. CDR1 is MNHEY and CDR2 is SVGEGT in the germline V gene. For the CDR3, the DNA is TGTGCCAGCAGTTACCACAACAGGGGCTATAGCAATCAGCCCCAGCATTTT. As protein: CASSYHNRGYSNQPQHF.

V is TRBV28 and J is TRBJ1-1; no clear D. The CDR3 extends over 12 amino acids. CDR1 and CDR2 from the germline V gene are MDHEN and SYDVKM. Trimming stripped 3 bases from V and 7 bases from J, with 9 bases between. The CDR3 region has the DNA TGTGCCAGCAGTTTTCTATCCGGTGAAGCTTTCTTT. Residues: CASSFLSGEAFF. The full variable domain, with the rest looked up from reference TRBV28 and TRBJ1-1, is DVKVTQSSRYLVKRTGEKVFLECVQDMDHENMFWYRQDPGLGLRLIYFSYDVKMKEKGDIPEGYSVSREKKERFSLILESASTNQTSMYLCASSFLSGEAFFGQGTRLTVV.

This rearrangement joins TRBV20-1 to TRBJ2-7, with 8 bases lining up with TRBD2. V dropped 3 bases and J dropped 2; count of bases not matched to a gene: 3. The CDR3 has 13 residues. Per the germline V gene, CDR1 is DFQATT and CDR2 is SNEGSKA (reference sequence). For the CDR3, the DNA is TGCAGTGCTAGTTTAGCGGGAACCTACGAGCAGTACGTC. It is translated as CSASLAGTYEQYV.

The rearrangement joins TRBV28 to TRBJ2-7; 8 bases match TRBD1. The germline CDR1 and CDR2 sequences are MDHEN and SYDVKM. Trimming took 6 bases from V and 1 from J; bases not matched to a gene: 14. The CDR3 extends over 17 amino acids. This chain's CDR3 is CASRPSGGRLLSYEQYV. Here the CDR3 DNA reads TGTGCCAGCAGACCCTCAGGGGGCAGACTCCTATCCTACGAGCAGTACGTC.

The V gene is TRBV19, the J gene TRBJ1-3; TRBD1 is a possible D gene (6 bases). Deletions cut 6 bases from V and 3 bases from J, with 18 bases between. There are 16 residues in the CDR3. CDR1 is LNHDA, CDR2 SQIVND, per germline (reference sequence). The CDR3 region has the DNA TGTGCCAGTAGCGCCGAGTGGGGGGCCGGTGGAAACACCATATATTTT. This sequence encodes CASSAEWGAGGNTIYF.

The chain employs TRBV6-5 and TRBJ2-7, with 8 bases lining up with TRBD2. V was clipped by 3 bases and J by 2 bases; unmatched bases: 9. CDR3 size: 16 residues. CDR1 and CDR2 from the germline V gene are MNHEY and SVGAGI. DNA of the CDR3: TGTGCCAGCAGTTATTCGCTAGCGGGCCCCACCTACGAGCAGTACTTC. This codes for CASSYSLAGPTYEQYF.

The CDR3: CASSYATGDEQYV. The DNA of the CDR3 is TGTGCCAGCAGTTACGCTACAGGGGACGAGCAGTACGTC. The gene calls are TRBV6-2 or TRBV6-3 and TRBJ2-7; the match to TRBD1 covers 7 bases. Germline V gene lookup returns CDR1 MNHEY and CDR2 SVGEGT. This CDR3 contains 13 residues. With V trimmed by 2 bases and J by 5 bases, 3 bases remained unmatched.

The V call is TRBV29-1, the J call TRBJ2-7; 9 nucleotides agree with TRBD2. J gave up 3 bases and V 6 bases, and 6 bases lay outside the gene matches. Germline V gene data show CDR1 as SQVTM and CDR2 as ANQGSEA. The CDR3 covers 13 residues. Here the CDR3 reads CSVTGTSYYEQYF. The CDR3 DNA sequence: TGCAGCGTCACCGGGACTAGCTACTACGAGCAGTACTTC.

The chain recombines TRBV19 with TRBJ1-4; D not resolved. This CDR3 has 15 residues. Germline lookup yields CDR1 LNHDA and CDR2 SQIVND (reference sequence). The V gene lost 3 bases and the J gene lost 0 bases, with 8 bases spanning the gap. The CDR3: CASSMSSATNEKLFF. The CDR3 DNA reads TGTGCCAGTAGTATGTCCAGTGCAACTAATGAAAAACTGTTTTTT.

This clone was seen only a few times. The chain is built from TRBV11-2 and TRBJ1-3; a possible D gene is TRBD1 (6 bases). The CDR3 extends over 16 amino acids. Germline CDR1 SGHAT, CDR2 FQNNGV. Trimming left V 6 bases short and J 4 bases short, with 19 bases between. The CDR3 DNA is TGTGCCAGCAGGGGCTTAACAGGGAAAAGGGGAAACACCATATATTTT. This translates into CASRGLTGKRGNTIYF.

The rearrangement joins TRBV9 to TRBJ2-1; weak D call: TRBD2 (5 bases). The CDR3 contains 16 residues. CDR1 and CDR2 (germline): SGDLS, YYNGEE. Between the trimmed V and J ends, which lost 0 bases and 2 bases, there was a span of 12 bases. CDR3 nucleotides: TGTGCCAGCAGCGTAGGATATGAGGGCCCCTACAATGAGCAGTTCTTC. This gives the protein CASSVGYEGPYNEQFF. Drawing the rest from reference TRBV9 and TRBJ2-1, the complete variable domain is DSGVTQTPKHLITATGQRVTLRCSPRSGDLSVYWYQQSLDQGLQFLIQYYNGEERAKGNILERFSAQQFPDLHSELNLSSLELGDSALYFCASSVGYEGPYNEQFFGPGTRLTVL.

The chain is built from TRBV9 and TRBJ2-5, with D perhaps TRBD1 or TRBD2 (5 bases each). The CDR3 is 14 amino acids. The germline V gene encodes CDR1 SGDLS and CDR2 YYNGEE. The V end was cut by 2 bases, the J end by 4 bases, with 12 bases between. DNA of the CDR3: TGTGCCAGCAGCGTCCAGCCAGGGAGAGAGACCCAGTACTTC. Translating it yields CASSVQPGRETQYF.

As regards this clone: A junction end diverges from the germline sequence, so it may reflect a read error. This chain joins TRBV25-1 and TRBJ2-1; D gene uncertain. This CDR3 region has 14 residues. CDR1 MGHDK and CDR2 SYGVNS come from the germline V gene. CDR3 DNA: TGTGCCAGCAGCGAATTTCGGCCAGACAATGAGCAGTTCTTC. Protein product: CASSEFRPDNEQFF.

This clone has a single count. The chain has TRBV28 and TRBJ1-1; 9 bases line up with TRBD1. The germline V gene has CDR1 MDHEN and CDR2 SYDVKM. The CDR3 covers 13 residues. Trimming at V came to 6 bases and at J to 4 bases, leaving 3 bases not matched to a gene. CDR3 sequence reads: CASSRDRVTEAFF. Written as DNA, the CDR3 is TGTGCCAGCAGCCGGGACAGGGTCACTGAAGCTTTCTTT. Combining the CDR3 with reference TRBV28 and TRBJ1-1 gives the whole variable domain DVKVTQSSRYLVKRTGEKVFLECVQDMDHENMFWYRQDPGLGLRLIYFSYDVKMKEKGDIPEGYSVSREKKERFSLILESASTNQTSMYLCASSRDRVTEAFFGQGTRLTVV.

This clone was seen just once. The chain joins TRBV5-8 to TRBJ2-1, with 10 nucleotides matching TRBD2. This CDR3 is built from 13 residues. Trimming removed 2 bases from V and 9 bases from J; junction bases left unmatched: 2. Germline V gives CDR1 SGHTS, CDR2 YDEGEE. This CDR3 reads CASSFPSGGEQFF. In DNA, the CDR3 is TGTGCCAGCAGCTTCCCTAGCGGGGGTGAGCAGTTCTTC.

This chain uses TRBV30 with TRBJ2-7; no reliable D call. Trimming stripped 2 bases from V and 2 bases from J, with 13 bases between. This CDR3 has 14 residues. From germline, CDR1 is GTSNPN and CDR2 SVGIG (reference sequence). This CDR3 is CAWSQVRPAYEQYF. CDR3 DNA: TGTGCCTGGAGTCAAGTCCGGCCAGCCTACGAGCAGTACTTC.

CDR3 bases: TGTGCCAGCAGCTGGACAGGCATCGGCACCGGGGAGCTGTTTTTT. Encoded protein: CASSWTGIGTGELFF. The rearrangement links TRBV7-7 to TRBJ2-2; 7 nucleotides agree with TRBD1. Unmatched junction bases numbered 6, after V lost 4 bases and J lost 4 bases. Germline values: CDR1 SSHAT, CDR2 FNYEAQ (reference sequence). The CDR3 is 15 residues long.